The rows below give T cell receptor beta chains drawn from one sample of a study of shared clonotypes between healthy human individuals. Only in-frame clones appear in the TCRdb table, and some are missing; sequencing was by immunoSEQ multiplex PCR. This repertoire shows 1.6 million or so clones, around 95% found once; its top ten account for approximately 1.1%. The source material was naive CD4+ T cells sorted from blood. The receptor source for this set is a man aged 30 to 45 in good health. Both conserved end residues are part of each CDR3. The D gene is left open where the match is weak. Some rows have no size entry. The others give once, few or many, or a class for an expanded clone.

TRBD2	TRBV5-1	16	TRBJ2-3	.	TGCGCCAGCAGCTTGGAGGGGACTAGCGGGAGTGATACGCAGTATTTT	CASSLEGTSGSDTQYF
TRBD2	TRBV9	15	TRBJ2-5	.	TGTGCCAGCAGCGTAAACGGGAGGGTTTTGGAGACCCAGTACTTC	CASSVNGRVLETQYF
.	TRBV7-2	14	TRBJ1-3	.	TGTGCCAGCAGCTTAGATACACCCGGAAACACCATATATTTT	CASSLDTPGNTIYF
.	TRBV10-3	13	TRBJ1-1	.	TGTGCCATCAGTACCGGCCCCCTGGCTGAAGCTTTCTTT	CAISTGPLAEAFF
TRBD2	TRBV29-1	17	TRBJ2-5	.	TGCAGCGTTAACTCCGCACTAGCGGGAGGTATAATGGAGACCCAGTACTTC	CSVNSALAGGIMETQYF
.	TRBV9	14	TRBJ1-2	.	TGTGCCAGTACAGCCAGGGGAGTGAGCTATGGCTACACCTTC	CASTARGVSYGYTF
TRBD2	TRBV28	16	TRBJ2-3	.	TGTGCCAGCAGAATAGCGGGAGGGCCAGTCTCAGATACGCAGTATTTT	CASRIAGGPVSDTQYF
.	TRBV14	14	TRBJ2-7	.	TGTGCCAGCAGCCAAGCCAGGGGCCCTAGTCCGGAGTACTTC	CASSQARGPSPEYF
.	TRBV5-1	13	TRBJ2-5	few	TGCGCCAGCATGAGGGGCAGCCAAGAGACCCAGTACTTC	CASMRGSQETQYF
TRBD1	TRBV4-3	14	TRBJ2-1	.	TGCGCCAGCAGCCAAGAACCCAGGGGGTCGGAGCAGTTCTTC	CASSQEPRGSEQFF
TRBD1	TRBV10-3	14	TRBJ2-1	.	TGTGCCATCAGTGAGTCGTCCAGGGGGAATGAGCAGTTCTTC	CAISESSRGNEQFF
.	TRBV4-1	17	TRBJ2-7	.	TGCGCCAGCAGCCAAGATAGCGGTACGGGTAATGGCTACGAGCAGTACTTC	CASSQDSGTGNGYEQYF
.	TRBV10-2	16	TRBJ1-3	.	TGCGCCAGCAGTGAGTCAGGAAGGGCCTCTGGAAACACCATATATTTT	CASSESGRASGNTIYF
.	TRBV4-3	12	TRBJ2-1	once	TGCGCCAGCAGCCATAGGGCGGGAGAGCAGTTCTTC	CASSHRAGEQFF
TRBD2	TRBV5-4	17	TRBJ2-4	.	TGTGCCAGCAGCTTTGTCGCTAGCGGGGGCACCAAAAACATTCAGTACTTC	CASSFVASGGTKNIQYF
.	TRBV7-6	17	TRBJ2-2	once	TGTGCCAGCAGCCCTACCCGCCCGGGACGGAACACCGGGGAGCTGTTTTTT	CASSPTRPGRNTGELFF
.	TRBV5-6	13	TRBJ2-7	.	TGTGCCAGCAGCTTAGGTAGCACGTACGAGCAGTACTTC	CASSLGSTYEQYF
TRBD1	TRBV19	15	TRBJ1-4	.	TGTGCCAGCAGAAAATGGGACAGCGGGAATGAAAAACTGTTTTTT	CASRKWDSGNEKLFF
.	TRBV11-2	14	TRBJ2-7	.	TGTGCCAGCAGCTTAATGGGAGTCTCCTACGAGCAGTACTTC	CASSLMGVSYEQYF
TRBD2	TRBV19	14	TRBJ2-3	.	TGTGCCAGTACCTCCGGCGGGGGGATAGATACGCAGTATTTT	CASTSGGGIDTQYF
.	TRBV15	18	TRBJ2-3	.	TGTGCCACCAGCAGAGACTCCTTGGATTTGCCCAGCACAGATACGCAGTATTTT	CATSRDSLDLPSTDTQYF
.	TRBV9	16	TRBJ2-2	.	TGTGCCAGCAGCGCATCCGAAAGGGTTTACGGCGGGGAGCTGTTTTTT	CASSASERVYGGELFF
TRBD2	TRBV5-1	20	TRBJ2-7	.	TGCGCCAGCAGCCCGACGACAGGGTGGATTTTAGCGGGGGGCCCCTACGAGCAGTACTTC	CASSPTTGWILAGGPYEQYF
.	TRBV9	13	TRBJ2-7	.	TGTGCCAGCAGCGTAGCTCCTTCTTACGAGCAGTACTTC	CASSVAPSYEQYF
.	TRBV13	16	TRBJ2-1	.	TGTGCCAGCAGCTTATGGGCGGGAACGCCTTACAATGAGCAGTTCTTC	CASSLWAGTPYNEQFF
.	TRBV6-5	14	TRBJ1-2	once	TGTGCCAGCAGTTATTCCCCCTTACACTATGGCTACACCTTC	CASSYSPLHYGYTF
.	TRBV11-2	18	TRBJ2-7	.	TGTGCCAGCAGCTTAGAGGCAGCGTTTGGGGGGCTCTCCTACGAGCAGTACTTC	CASSLEAAFGGLSYEQYF
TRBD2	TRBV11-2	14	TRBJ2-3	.	TGTGCCAGCATTCTAGCGGGAGGAGGAGATACGCAGTATTTT	CASILAGGGDTQYF
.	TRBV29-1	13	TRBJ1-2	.	TGCAGCGTTCAGGTGAGGGGCGGCTATGGCTACACCTTC	CSVQVRGGYGYTF
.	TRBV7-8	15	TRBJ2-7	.	TGTGCCAGCAGCTTAGGTGTGGGCGCCTCCTACGAGCAGTACTTC	CASSLGVGASYEQYF
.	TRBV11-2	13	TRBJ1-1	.	TGTGCCAGCAGCTCCAGGGTGGGCACTGAAGCTTTCTTT	CASSSRVGTEAFF
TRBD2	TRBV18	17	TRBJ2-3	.	TGTGCCAGCTCACCAACTAGCGGGAGGGCCGTCGCAGATACGCAGTATTTT	CASSPTSGRAVADTQYF
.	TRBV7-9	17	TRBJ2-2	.	TGTGCCAGCAGTCACCTCGATGGGTCCTCGCGCACCGGGGAGCTGTTTTTT	CASSHLDGSSRTGELFF
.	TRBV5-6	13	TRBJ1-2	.	TGTGCCAGCAGCCCTCGGGAAAACTATGGCTACACCTTC	CASSPRENYGYTF
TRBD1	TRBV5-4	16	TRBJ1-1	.	TGTGCCAGCACCCTACCTGGACAGGGGATGAACACTGAAGCTTTCTTT	CASTLPGQGMNTEAFF
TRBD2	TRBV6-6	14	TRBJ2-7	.	TGTGCCAGCAGAACGACTAGCGGGAGACGCGAGCAGTACTTC	CASRTTSGRREQYF
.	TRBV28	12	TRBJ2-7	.	TGTGCCAGCAGTTTGATCGGTTACGAGCAGTACTTC	CASSLIGYEQYF
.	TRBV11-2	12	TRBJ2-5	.	TGTGCCAGCAGCCGCCTTTGGGAGACCCAGTACTTC	CASSRLWETQYF
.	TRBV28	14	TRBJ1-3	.	TGTGCCAGCACCCCCCAGGTCGGAGGAAACACCATATATTTT	CASTPQVGGNTIYF
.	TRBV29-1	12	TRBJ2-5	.	TGCAGCGTTCGTGGGAGCGGTGAGACCCAGTACTTC	CSVRGSGETQYF
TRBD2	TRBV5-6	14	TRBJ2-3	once	TGTGCCAGCAGCTTAGCGGGAGGAGGAGATACGCAGTATTTT	CASSLAGGGDTQYF
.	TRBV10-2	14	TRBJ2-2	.	TGCGCCAGCAGTGTAATAACAGGGTCCGGGGAGCTGTTTTTT	CASSVITGSGELFF
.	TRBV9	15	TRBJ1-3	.	TGTGCCAGCAGCGTAGAAGAAGGGATTGGAAACACCATATATTTT	CASSVEEGIGNTIYF
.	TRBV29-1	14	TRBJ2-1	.	TGCAGCCCTGGGGAGCGGGACAAAAACAATGAGCAGTTCTTC	CSPGERDKNNEQFF
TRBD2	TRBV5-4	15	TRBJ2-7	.	TGTGCCAGCAGCTCCCGGACTAGCGCAATCTACGAGCAGTACTTC	CASSSRTSAIYEQYF
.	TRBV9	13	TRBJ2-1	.	TGTGCCAGCAGCGTAAGTACCTACAATGAGCAGTTCTTC	CASSVSTYNEQFF
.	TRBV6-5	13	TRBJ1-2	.	TGTGCCAGCAGTTACAACAGGGTAAACGGCTACACCTTC	CASSYNRVNGYTF
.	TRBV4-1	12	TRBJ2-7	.	TGCGCCAGCAGCCGGTTTGAGGGCGAGCAGTACTTC	CASSRFEGEQYF
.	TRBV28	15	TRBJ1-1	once	TGTGCCAGCAGTTTAGCAGCACAGGGTTGGACTGAAGCTTTCTTT	CASSLAAQGWTEAFF
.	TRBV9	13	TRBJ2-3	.	TGTGCCGCCTCAAGGCGTCCGGCAGATACGCAGTATTTT	CAASRRPADTQYF
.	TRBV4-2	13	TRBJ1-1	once	TGTGCCAGCAGCCAAACCTCGAACACTGAAGCTTTCTTT	CASSQTSNTEAFF
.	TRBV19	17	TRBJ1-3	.	TGTGCCAGTAGTATAAGGTCGCATCCGGCTTCTGGAAACACCATATATTTT	CASSIRSHPASGNTIYF
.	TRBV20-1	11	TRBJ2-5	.	TGCAGTGCTACTAGAGTGGAGACCCAGTACTTC	CSATRVETQYF
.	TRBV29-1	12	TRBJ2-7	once	TGCAGCGTTGGGAGAGGCTCCTACGAGCAGTACTTC	CSVGRGSYEQYF
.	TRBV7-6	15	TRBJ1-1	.	TGTGCCAGCAGCCTAGGGGTCACGGGGAACACTGAAGCTTTCTTT	CASSLGVTGNTEAFF
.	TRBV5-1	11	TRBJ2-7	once	TGCGCCAGCAGCTCAACCTACGAGCAGTACTTC	CASSSTYEQYF
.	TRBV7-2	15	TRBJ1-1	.	TGTGCCAGCAGCTTACTCGGGGGGGCTTACACTGAAGCTTTCTTT	CASSLLGGAYTEAFF
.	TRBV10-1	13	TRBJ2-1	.	TGCGCCAGCAGTGAGAAGGTCCCCAATGAGCAGTTCTTC	CASSEKVPNEQFF
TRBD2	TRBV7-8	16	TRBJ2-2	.	TGTGCCAGCAGCTCCCGACTAGCGGGAGCTCCCGGGGAGCTGTTTTTT	CASSSRLAGAPGELFF